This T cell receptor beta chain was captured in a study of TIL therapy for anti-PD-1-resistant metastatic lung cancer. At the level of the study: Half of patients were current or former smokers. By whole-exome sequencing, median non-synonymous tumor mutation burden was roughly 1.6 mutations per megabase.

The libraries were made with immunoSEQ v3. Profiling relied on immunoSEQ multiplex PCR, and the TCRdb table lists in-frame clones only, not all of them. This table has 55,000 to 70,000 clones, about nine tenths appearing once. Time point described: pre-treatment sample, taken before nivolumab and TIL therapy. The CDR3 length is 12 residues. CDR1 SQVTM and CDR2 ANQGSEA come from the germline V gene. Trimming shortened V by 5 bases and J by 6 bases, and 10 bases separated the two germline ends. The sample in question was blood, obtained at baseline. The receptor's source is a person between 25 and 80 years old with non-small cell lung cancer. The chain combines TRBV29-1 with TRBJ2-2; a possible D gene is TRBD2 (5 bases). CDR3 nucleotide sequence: TGCAGCGTTAAGGAGGAGCCCGGGGAGCTGTTTTTT. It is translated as CSVKEEPGELFF.